Below, one TCR beta chain is given with its context. The sample is drawn from a study of blood T cell repertoires in COVID-19. On the study more broadly: The origin of the acute and convalescent COVID-19 samples was the United States, Italy and Spain. Sources were T cells, B-cell-depleted T cells, or PBMCs; the material itself was cDNA or gDNA.

Looked up from germline, CDR1 is LNHDA and CDR2 is SQIVND (reference sequence). The CDR3 loop spans 15 amino acids. Trimming at V came to 4 bases and at J to 4 bases, leaving 5 bases not matched to a gene. How the authors handled the data: Scientists estimated how many nucleated cells there were by amplifying reference gene primers. Profiled with immunoSEQ multiplex PCR; TCRdb holds only in-frame clones, not every one. V, J and clone size are taken as reported in that table, and D and trimming were inferred from the DNA itself. There are about 45,000 clones in the sample; 83% occur only once, and 8% to 10% lies in the top ten.

The chain links TRBV19 to TRBJ2-2, with 8 bases matching TRBD1. This TCR came from a man older than 75 in a cohort sampled during active COVID-19. Sequenced input: peripheral blood. The CDR3 sequence is CASSSRTGSTGELFF. The CDR3 DNA follows: TGTGCCAGTAGTAGTCGGACAGGGAGCACCGGGGAGCTGTTTTTT.